The subject of this entry is one T cell receptor (beta chain). Its antigen has not been determined. No base qualities exist here, and no much larger clone lies one base off it. The data derive from a study of blood T cell repertoires in COVID-19 (dated by TCRdb to the early 2020s). Study-level background: The collaborator samples originated in the United States, Italy and Spain and spanned the acute and convalescent phases of COVID-19. The material from the prospective study consisted of cDNA or gDNA derived from T cells, B-cell-depleted T cells, or PBMCs. Subjects who had been exposed to COVID-19, were actively infected with it, or had recovered from it provided the deeply sampled blood TCRbeta repertoires that made up the dataset. The repertoires were made available in a free public database intended to serve as a resource for research on the immune response to SARS-CoV-2. The samples were drawn from two sources: the first 160 participants of the ongoing ImmuneRACE study, and 1,254 subjects contributed by 6 global collaborators. Sample metadata almost always included a de-identified subject ID, COVID-19 status, age in years and sex. Where available, HLA class I and class II types were obtained from metadata supplied by the sample provider rather than from assay-based typing. What the study reported, not specific to this receptor: Clinical and demographic metadata were provided uncurated, with the amount varying by source and participant.

In the prospective study, participants were about 18 to 90 years old, resided in fewer than 25 geographic areas of the United States, and were enrolled through a virtual design. In the prospective study, cohorts were assigned on the basis of participant-reported clinical history obtained from a screening survey and a study questionnaire. For ImmuneRACE Cohort 3, a participant was defined as recovered based on two consecutive negative NP/OP PCR tests, clearance by a healthcare professional, or resolution of symptoms. Each participant in the prospective study had whole blood, serum and a nasopharyngeal or oropharyngeal swab collected by mobile phlebotomists. Prospective study participants could optionally give additional blood draws and questionnaires over a roughly 2-month period. Blood samples from the prospective study were shipped frozen or at room temperature prior to DNA extraction. Relative to germline, V is 3 bases shorter and J is 0 bases shorter, with 16 bases between their ends. The CDR3 runs 17 amino acids, cysteine and phenylalanine included. Only CDR3 DNA is held: 51 bases, read in frame from base 1. The germline V gene encodes CDR1 SGHTS and CDR2 YDEGEE.

TCRbeta CDR3 regions were amplified from genomic DNA using the immunoSEQ Assay, a bias-controlled multiplex PCR. Turning to the authors' computational methods: The number of nucleated cells in each sample was estimated from the amplification of reference gene primers within the assay. To quantify the absolute abundance of each unique TCRbeta CDR3 rearrangement, sequence reads were collapsed and filtered. Productive Simpson clonality was computed per sample as the square root of Simpson's diversity index over productive rearrangements. This is the immuneACCESS table as TCRdb keeps it, with only in-frame sequences that have V and J called. A part of the clones is gone; compared with another copy, unresolved V genes explain less than half, and the rest is unexplained. V, J and clone size were drawn from that table, and D and trimming were deduced from the DNA. The sample has 85,000 to 130,000 clones on record, just over 85% of them singletons. The ten most abundant clones make up less than 3% of the sample.

Recombination linked TRBV5-8 to TRBJ2-1, with TRBD2 as a weak D call on 5 bases. The sequence was obtained from a woman in her forties or fifties who had recovered from COVID-19. Source material: PBMCs or T cells enriched from blood (not recorded which). The DNA is as follows: TGTGCCAGCAGCTCTGGTGTTGGACTCCACTCCTACAATGAGCAGTTCTTC. Translated, this gives CASSSGVGLHSYNEQFF.